These 25 T cell receptor beta chains were sequenced from one sample in a study of Ad26.COV2.S vaccination and SARS-CoV-2 variants. Data came from immunoSEQ multiplex PCR; TCRdb stores just in-frame clones and leaves some out. The table lists around 300,000 clones, about 88% of them singletons. Stated treatment: around 19 received Ad26.COV2.S at low or high dose, single or two shots; roughly 5 received placebo; per-sample allocation not given. All samples were drawn on day 63, counting from the first vaccine or placebo injection. Source: peripheral blood, taken in a trial of Ad26.COV2.S vaccine versus placebo. The receptors here all came from a person between 18 and 59 years old who received the Ad26.COV2.S COVID-19 vaccine or a placebo.

The chain has TRBV5-6 and TRBJ2-7, with 12 bases lining up with TRBD2. Germline assignment: CDR1 SGHDT and CDR2 YYEEEE. The CDR3 is 15 residues long. Losses at the gene ends were 4 bases for V and 3 bases for J; bases not matched to a gene: 5. CDR3 in amino acids: CASSITSGRNYEQYF. In DNA, the CDR3 is TGTGCCAGCAGCATTACTAGCGGGAGGAACTACGAGCAGTACTTC.

The chain is built from TRBV6-2 or TRBV6-3 and TRBJ1-2; the D gene is possibly TRBD1 (6 bases). This CDR3 contains 15 residues. Germline V gives CDR1 MNHEY, CDR2 SVGEGT. With 5 bases removed from V and 0 bases from J, the gap between germline ends came to 13 bases. CDR3 coding DNA: TGTGCCAGCAGTCCCCAGGACAGCCCTAACTATGGCTACACCTTC. It specifies CASSPQDSPNYGYTF.

This rearrangement joins TRBV7-3 to TRBJ2-5; 8 bases match TRBD1. CDR3 length: 17 amino acids. V dropped 0 bases and J dropped 2; count of bases not matched to a gene: 8. Looked up from germline, CDR1 is SGHTA and CDR2 is FQGTGA. The CDR3 nucleotides are TGTGCCAGCAGCTTAACGAGGACAGGGACCGGTCAAGAGACCCAGTACTTC. Protein sequence: CASSLTRTGTGQETQYF.

This clone has only a few counts. This rearrangement joins TRBV6-4 to TRBJ1-1, with TRBD1 matching 8 bases. Per germline, CDR1 MRHNA and CDR2 SNTAGT. The J segment lost 4 bases and the V segment lost 6 bases, leaving 4 bases of the junction unmatched. The CDR3 has 13 residues. The CDR3 DNA reads as TGTGCCAGCAGACATACAGGGGGCACTGAAGCTTTCTTT. Translated: CASRHTGGTEAFF.

The CDR3 region is CASSLGGWRQTQYF. The CDR3, as DNA: TGTGCCAGCAGTTTGGGGGGTTGGAGACAGACCCAGTACTTC. The chain uses TRBV6-5 and TRBJ2-5, with a weak D call TRBD2 (6 bases). V was shortened by 4 bases and J by 6 bases, with 15 bases between the two germline ends. The CDR3 consists of 14 residues. Germline CDR1 is MNHEY and CDR2 is SVGAGI.

V and J are TRBV19 and TRBJ1-1; the D gene is possibly TRBD1 (6 bases). V dropped 2 bases and J dropped 0 bases, with 7 bases sitting between them. CDR1 is LNHDA and CDR2 is SQIVND in the germline V gene (reference sequence). The CDR3 is made up of 14 amino acids. The chain's CDR3 is CASSIQGLNTEAFF. The CDR3 nucleotides are TGTGCCAGTAGTATACAGGGGTTGAACACTGAAGCTTTCTTT. Variable domain in full (rest from reference TRBV19 and TRBJ1-1): DGGITQSPKYLFRKEGQNVTLSCEQNLNHDAMYWYRQDPGQGLRLIYYSQIVNDFQKGDIAEGYSVSREKKESFPLTVTSAQKNPTAFYLCASSIQGLNTEAFFGQGTRLTVV.

The table lists this clone with a few counts. The chain uses TRBV9 and TRBJ2-2, with 10 bases aligning to TRBD1. Per the germline V gene, CDR1 is SGDLS and CDR2 is YYNGEE. The CDR3 has 14 amino acids. V dropped 0 bases and J dropped 10; count of bases not matched to a gene: 3. The CDR3 DNA sequence: TGTGCCAGCAGCGTAGTTGGGACAGGGGTGGAGCTGTTTTTT. Translation: CASSVVGTGVELFF.

This clone came up once. The chain combines TRBV4-3 with TRBJ2-3; unclear D gene. The CDR3 consists of 13 residues. V gave up 0 bases and J gave up 4 bases, with 5 bases separating them. CDR1 and CDR2 (germline): LGHNA, YSLEER. The CDR3 DNA follows: TGCGCCAGCAGCCAAGAGGTCTCAGATACGCAGTATTTT. Translation: CASSQEVSDTQYF.

The chain is built from TRBV30 and TRBJ1-1; TRBD1 might be the D (5 bases). This CDR3 comprises 13 residues. Germline loops: CDR1 GTSNPN, CDR2 SVGIG (reference sequence). V was pared by 4 bases and J by 10 bases, with 19 bases between. The CDR3 loop is CAWNLGRVSGAFF. The CDR3 DNA sequence: TGTGCCTGGAATCTGGGACGAGTATCGGGAGCTTTCTTT. Filled out from reference TRBV30 and TRBJ1-1, the complete variable domain reads SQTIHQWPATLVQPVGSPLSLECTVEGTSNPNLYWYRQAAGRGLQLLFYSVGIGQISSEVPQNLSASRPQDRQFILSSKKLLLSDSGFYLCAWNLGRVSGAFFGQGTRLTVV.

The V gene is TRBV24-1, the J gene TRBJ2-1; 12 nucleotides match TRBD2. In germline, CDR1 is KGHDR, CDR2 SFDVKD. Losses at the gene ends were 2 bases for V and 5 bases for J; bases not matched to a gene: 3. CDR3 length: 16 residues. The CDR3 DNA sequence: TGTGCCACCAGTGATTCTAGCGGGGGGGCCCACAATGAGCAGTTCTTC. It specifies CATSDSSGGAHNEQFF.

V and J are TRBV7-2 and TRBJ2-7, with 7 positions matching TRBD2. CDR1 and CDR2 (germline): SGHTA, FQGNSA. This CDR3 has 16 residues. V gave up 0 bases and J gave up 4 bases; unmatched junction bases: 9. CDR3 sequence (DNA): TGTGCCAGCAGCTTAGCCCCGGGGAGGGCAGGGTACGAGCAGTACTTC. Its translation is CASSLAPGRAGYEQYF. The full variable domain, its missing parts supplied by reference TRBV7-2 and TRBJ2-7, is GAGVSQSPSNKVTEKGKDVELRCDPISGHTALYWYRQSLGQGLEFLIYFQGNSAPDKSGLPSDRFSAERTGGSVSTLTIQRTQQEDSAVYLCASSLAPGRAGYEQYFGPGTRLTVT.

This clone came up once. This chain connects TRBV6-5 to TRBJ1-4; D is possibly TRBD1 (6 bases). Per germline, CDR1 MNHEY and CDR2 SVGAGI. The CDR3 spans 14 residues. V was pared by 4 bases and J by 3 bases, with 9 bases between. The CDR3 reads CASSSGTSNEKLFF. The CDR3 DNA reads as TGTGCCAGCAGTTCCGGGACATCTAATGAAAAACTGTTTTTT.

V gene TRBV9 combines with J gene TRBJ1-5; D gene ambiguous. CDR1 SGDLS and CDR2 YYNGEE come from the germline V gene. CDR3 length: 14 residues. With 0 bases removed from V and 9 bases from J, the gap between germline ends came to 13 bases. The CDR3: CASSVAEFGAPQHF. DNA of the CDR3: TGTGCCAGCAGCGTAGCGGAGTTCGGTGCGCCCCAGCATTTT.

The chain employs TRBV3-1 (or the pseudogene TRBV3-2) and TRBJ2-3; D not certain. V was trimmed by 5 bases and J by 3 bases, leaving 6 bases between them. In germline, CDR1 is LGHDT, CDR2 YNNKEL (reference sequence). The CDR3 runs to 12 residues. The CDR3 DNA is TGTGCCAGCAGCTCCGGGACAGATACGCAGTATTTT. It translates to CASSSGTDTQYF.

The V gene is TRBV19, the J gene TRBJ2-6; weak D call: TRBD2 (6 bases). Germline CDR1 and CDR2: LNHDA and SQIVND (reference sequence). This CDR3 is 17 amino acids long. V gave up 8 bases and J gave up 1 base, with 18 bases separating them. The CDR3 coding sequence is TGTGCCAGTTACCAACCCAGCCGGGGGTCTGGGGCCAACGTCCTGACTTTC. Its translation is CASYQPSRGSGANVLTF.

V is TRBV7-9 and J is TRBJ2-7; 9 bases align to TRBD1. The ends lost 5 bases at V and 3 bases at J; junction bases unmatched: 5. The CDR3 covers 14 residues. CDR1 is SEHNR, CDR2 FQNEAQ, per germline (reference sequence). CDR3: CASSPTGGNYEQYF. CDR3 sequence (DNA): TGTGCCAGCAGCCCGACAGGGGGTAACTACGAGCAGTACTTC.

The chain uses TRBV7-8 and TRBJ1-2; 7 bases agree with TRBD1. The CDR3 consists of 14 residues. The J segment lost 6 bases and the V segment lost 5 bases, leaving 9 bases of the junction unmatched. Per the germline V gene, CDR1 is SGHVS and CDR2 is FQNEAQ. The CDR3 here is CASSTPTGWDGYTF. CDR3 sequence (DNA): TGTGCCAGCAGCACACCGACAGGGTGGGATGGCTACACCTTC.

This sequence joins TRBV15 and TRBJ2-7; D is ambiguous. V lost 0 bases and J 0 bases, leaving 9 bases between the germline ends. The germline V gene has CDR1 LNHNV and CDR2 YYDKDF (reference sequence). The CDR3 length is 15 residues. This CDR3 reads CATSRDARSSYEQYF. CDR3 DNA: TGTGCCACCAGCAGAGATGCCAGGAGCTCCTACGAGCAGTACTTC. Full variable domain (missing parts from reference TRBV15 and TRBJ2-7): DAMVIQNPRYQVTQFGKPVTLSCSQTLNHNVMYWYQQKSSQAPKLLFHYYDKDFNNEADTPDNFQSRRPNTSFCFLDIRSPGLGDTAMYLCATSRDARSSYEQYFGPGTRLTVT.

The V call is TRBV18, the J call TRBJ2-2, with 8 bases identical to TRBD1. CDR1 is KGHSH and CDR2 is LQKENI in the germline V gene. The length of the CDR3 is 14 residues. V lost 1 base, J lost 6 bases, and 1 base stayed unmatched. For the CDR3, the DNA is TGTGCCAGCTCACCACTACAGGGGGCCGGGGAGCTGTTTTTT. Encoded protein: CASSPLQGAGELFF. The entire variable domain, with the rest obtained from reference TRBV18 and TRBJ2-2, is as follows: NAGVMQNPRHLVRRRGQEARLRCSPMKGHSHVYWYRQLPEEGLKFMVYLQKENIIDESGMPKERFSAEFPKEGPSILRIQQVVRGDSAAYFCASSPLQGAGELFFGEGSRLTVL.

This clone occurred once. V usage is TRBV6-4 and J usage is TRBJ1-1; D gene unclear. This CDR3 region has 13 residues. Germline V gene sequence: CDR1 MRHNA, CDR2 SNTAGT. V lost 6 bases, J lost 1 base, and 9 bases lay in between. Here the CDR3 reads CASSREENTEAFF. In DNA form, the CDR3 reads TGTGCCAGCAGCCGGGAGGAGAACACTGAAGCTTTCTTT.

The chain couples TRBV3-1 (or the pseudogene TRBV3-2) to TRBJ2-1; 13 bases are shared with TRBD2. The CDR3 runs to 18 residues. The germline CDR1 and CDR2 sequences are LGHDT and YNNKEL (reference sequence). The V and J ends lost 0 bases and 2 bases, in that order; junction bases with no gene match: 4. CDR3 DNA: TGTGCCAGCAGCCAAGATTTCGGACTAGCGGGGGCCTACAATGAGCAGTTCTTC. It encodes CASSQDFGLAGAYNEQFF.

As DNA, the CDR3 is TGTGCCAGCAGCGGCGGCCCCGATAATTCACCCCTCCACTTT. Translating it yields CASSGGPDNSPLHF. The V call is TRBV9, the J call TRBJ1-6, with D unresolved. V dropped 3 bases and J dropped 5 bases, with 9 bases sitting between them. CDR1 is SGDLS, CDR2 YYNGEE, per germline. This CDR3 has 14 amino acids.

The sample holds one count of this clone. V usage is TRBV9 and J usage is TRBJ2-7, with 11 bases that match TRBD1. V shed 3 bases, J shed 2 bases, and the junction held 4 bases outside the gene matches. The CDR3 is made up of 15 amino acids. The germline gives CDR1 SGDLS, CDR2 YYNGEE. The DNA for the CDR3 is TGTGCCAGCAGCGCCGGGACAGGGGGTACCTACGAGCAGTACTTC. Residues: CASSAGTGGTYEQYF.

This clone was observed a single time. The chain links TRBV7-9 to TRBJ2-1; 10 positions agree with TRBD2. V gave up 4 bases and J gave up 2 bases; unmatched junction bases: 2. CDR1 and CDR2 from the germline V gene are SEHNR and FQNEAQ (reference sequence). This CDR3 region has 15 residues. The CDR3 loop is CASSSSGRAYNEQFF. The CDR3 bases are TGTGCCAGCAGCTCAAGCGGGAGGGCCTACAATGAGCAGTTCTTC.

The chain couples TRBV5-4 to TRBJ2-5, with 7 bases lining up with TRBD2. The ends lost 2 bases at V and 2 bases at J; junction bases unmatched: 3. The length of the CDR3 is 14 residues. Germline loops: CDR1 SGHNT, CDR2 YYREEE (reference sequence). CDR3 protein: CASSFRGGQETQYF. The CDR3 DNA reads as TGTGCCAGCAGCTTCCGGGGAGGGCAAGAGACCCAGTACTTC. The variable domain in full, completed from reference TRBV5-4 and TRBJ2-5, reads ETGVTQSPTHLIKTRGQQVTLRCSSQSGHNTVSWYQQALGQGPQFIFQYYREEENGRGNFPPRFSGLQFPNYSSELNVNALELDDSALYLCASSFRGGQETQYFGPGTRLLVL.